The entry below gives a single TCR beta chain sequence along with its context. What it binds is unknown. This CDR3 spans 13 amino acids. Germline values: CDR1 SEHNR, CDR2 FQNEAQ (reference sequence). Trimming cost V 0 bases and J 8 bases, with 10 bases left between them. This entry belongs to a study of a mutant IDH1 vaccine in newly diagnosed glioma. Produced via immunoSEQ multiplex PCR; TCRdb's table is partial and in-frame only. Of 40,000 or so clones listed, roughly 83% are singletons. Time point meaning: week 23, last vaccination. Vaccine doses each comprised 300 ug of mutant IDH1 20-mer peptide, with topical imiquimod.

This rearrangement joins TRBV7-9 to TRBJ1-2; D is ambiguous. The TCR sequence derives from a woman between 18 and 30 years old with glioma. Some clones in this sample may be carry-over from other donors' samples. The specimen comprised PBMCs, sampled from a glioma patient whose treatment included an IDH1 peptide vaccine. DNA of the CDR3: TGTGCCAGCAGCTTAGCAGGGAGTTTGGGCTACACCTTC. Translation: CASSLAGSLGYTF. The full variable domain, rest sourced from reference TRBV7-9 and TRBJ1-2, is DTGVSQNPRHKITKRGQNVTFRCDPISEHNRLYWYRQTLGQGPEFLTYFQNEAQLEKSRLLSDRFSAERPKGSFSTLEIQRTEQGDSAMYLCASSLAGSLGYTFGSGTRLTVV.